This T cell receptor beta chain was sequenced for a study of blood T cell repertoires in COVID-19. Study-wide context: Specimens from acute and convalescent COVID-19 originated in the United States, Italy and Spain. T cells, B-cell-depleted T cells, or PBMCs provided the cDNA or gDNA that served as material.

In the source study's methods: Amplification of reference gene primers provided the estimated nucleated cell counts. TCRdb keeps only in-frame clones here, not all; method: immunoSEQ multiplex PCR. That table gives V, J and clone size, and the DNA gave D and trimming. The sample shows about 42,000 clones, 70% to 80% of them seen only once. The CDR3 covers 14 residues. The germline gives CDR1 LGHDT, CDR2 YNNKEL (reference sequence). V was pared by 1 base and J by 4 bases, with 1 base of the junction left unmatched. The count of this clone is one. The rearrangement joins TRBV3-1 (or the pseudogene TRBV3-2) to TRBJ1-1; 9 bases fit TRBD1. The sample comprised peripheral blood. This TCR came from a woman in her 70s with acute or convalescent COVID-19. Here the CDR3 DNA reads TGTGCCAGCAGCCAAGGGGACAGGGTCACTGAAGCTTTCTTT. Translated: CASSQGDRVTEAFF.